These 3 T cell receptor beta chains originate from one sample sequenced in a study of shared clonotypes between healthy human individuals. Sequencing used immunoSEQ multiplex PCR; TCRdb keeps in-frame clones, though not all of them. The sample lists roughly 2,000,000 clones; over 85% were seen once. The naive CD8 subset, CD45RO-negative cells positively selected for CCR7, excluded terminally differentiated effector memory CD45RA+ cells. Sample: naive CD8+ T cells sorted from blood. These receptors originate from a man younger than 30 in good health.

The chain employs TRBV6-6 and TRBJ2-1; no firm D call. Germline V gives CDR1 MNHNY, CDR2 SVGAGI (reference sequence). The V end lost 3 bases, the J end lost 8 bases, and 14 bases lay between the germline ends. The CDR3 extends over 14 amino acids. The CDR3: CASSYHPSADEQFF. As DNA, the CDR3 is TGTGCCAGCAGTTATCACCCCTCTGCGGATGAGCAGTTCTTC.

The chain recombines TRBV18 with TRBJ2-1, with D maybe TRBD2 (5 bases). V lost 6 bases to trimming and J lost 0 bases, with 15 bases between them. The germline gives CDR1 KGHSH, CDR2 LQKENI. The CDR3 contains 16 residues. CDR3 sequence: CASSPPRESSYNEQFF. Here the CDR3 DNA reads TGTGCCAGCTCCCCTCCCCGGGAAAGCTCCTACAATGAGCAGTTCTTC. Looking up the rest from reference TRBV18 and TRBJ2-1 gives the full variable domain: NAGVMQNPRHLVRRRGQEARLRCSPMKGHSHVYWYRQLPEEGLKFMVYLQKENIIDESGMPKERFSAEFPKEGPSILRIQQVVRGDSAAYFCASSPPRESSYNEQFFGPGTRLTVL.

V and J are TRBV19 and TRBJ1-6, with TRBD1 identical over 7 bases. The CDR3 spans 14 residues. After removal of 3 bases from V and 10 bases from J, the junction contained 6 bases not matched to a gene. Germline CDR1 and CDR2: LNHDA and SQIVND (reference sequence). The CDR3 spells CASSIGTGESPLHF. The CDR3 DNA reads as TGTGCCAGTAGTATTGGTACAGGGGAGTCACCCCTCCACTTT.